The T cell receptor beta chain under discussion was sequenced for a study of cytomegalovirus exposure and HLA in healthy donors (TCRdb year 2017). Study-level background: The 650 to 800 repertoires of the first cohort and the 95 to 150 validation repertoires were produced on the same platform, according to a later analysis. The study aimed to test whether signatures of past pathogen exposure could be identified by cataloging public T cell receptors. Besides the first cohort of about 730 subjects, a separate validation cohort made up of 120 different subjects was used. High-throughput TCR immunosequencing, statistical association of individual TCRs with disease status, and machine learning were combined to predict cytomegalovirus infection status. What the authors observed across the whole study: In vitro tests confirmed that a few of the cytomegalovirus-associated TCR beta chains recognize cytomegalovirus antigens. The validation cohort had no HLA typing available for a later analysis, so co-occurrence within that cohort was assessed over all 130 or so repertoires. The classifier was reported to diagnose cytomegalovirus status with high specificity and sensitivity in both the original and validation cohorts. Subsequent analysis determined that TCRs grouped into clusters in the first cohort also showed a tendency toward co-occurrence across the 120 or so validation repertoires, and 90% to 95% of cluster scores exceeded 0. In the study, 150 to 200 TCR beta chains were listed as associated with cytomegalovirus. The authors suggested that the approach could potentially be extended to other disease states and immunological phenotypes. Across donors, most TCR sequences were observed very rarely, whereas some public TCRs were present in many individuals.

Separate from the roughly 650-subject first cohort, the validation cohort of 95 to 150 subjects was the group to which the donors belonged. Turning to this clone: It lacks a known antigen. Per-base qualities were not stored, and no clone one base away is much larger.

The germline V gene (reference sequence) supplies CDR1 DFQATT and CDR2 SNEGSKA. The CDR3 numbers 11 residues from cysteine through phenylalanine. The sequence is cut down to CDR3 DNA, 33 bases in frame from base 1. Germline trimming: 1 base from V, 7 bases from J; junction bases outside gene matches: 0. The library was produced with the immunoSEQ multiplex PCR assay. As for the authors' bioinformatics: A statistical classification framework was built to diagnose cytomegalovirus status from the catalog of TCR beta chain sequences. What TCRdb holds here is the immuneACCESS table cut down to in-frame rearrangements. Part of the clones is not present; checked against another copy, under half of the missing clones reflect an unresolved V gene, and the others are unexplained. V, J and clone size are those of that table, while D and trimming were read from the DNA. In all, the sample holds roughly 110,000 clones, and around 90% of those were seen once. The ten largest clones capture roughly 2% of the sample.

The receptor was isolated from a woman between 18 and 30 years old in good health and CMV-seropositive. The V gene is TRBV20-1 and the J gene is TRBJ2-5, with 7 bases matching TRBD2. The source material was PBMCs. The CDR3 corresponds to CSARAGGTQYF. The nucleotide sequence reads TGCAGTGCTAGAGCGGGGGGGACCCAGTACTTC.